Described below is a single TCR beta chain sequence and its context. Data came from immunoSEQ multiplex PCR; TCRdb stores just in-frame clones and leaves some out. The sample contains around 250,000 clones, about 87% of which appear only once. The source of the sample is a study of blood T cell repertoires in COVID-19. Germline V gene data show CDR1 as SGHDT and CDR2 as YYEEEE. V lost 4 bases to trimming and J lost 6 bases; unmatched junction nucleotides: 12. The CDR3 runs 16 residues. The chain is built from TRBV5-6 and TRBJ2-2; TRBD1 matches 7 bases. Sequencing was done on a sample of PBMCs or T cells enriched from blood (not recorded which). This clonotype was obtained from a woman aged 35 to 49 who had been exposed to COVID-19. The CDR3 is CASSLVGGLFPGELFF. The CDR3 DNA reads as TGTGCCAGCAGCCTCGTAGGGGGCCTCTTTCCCGGGGAGCTGTTTTTT.